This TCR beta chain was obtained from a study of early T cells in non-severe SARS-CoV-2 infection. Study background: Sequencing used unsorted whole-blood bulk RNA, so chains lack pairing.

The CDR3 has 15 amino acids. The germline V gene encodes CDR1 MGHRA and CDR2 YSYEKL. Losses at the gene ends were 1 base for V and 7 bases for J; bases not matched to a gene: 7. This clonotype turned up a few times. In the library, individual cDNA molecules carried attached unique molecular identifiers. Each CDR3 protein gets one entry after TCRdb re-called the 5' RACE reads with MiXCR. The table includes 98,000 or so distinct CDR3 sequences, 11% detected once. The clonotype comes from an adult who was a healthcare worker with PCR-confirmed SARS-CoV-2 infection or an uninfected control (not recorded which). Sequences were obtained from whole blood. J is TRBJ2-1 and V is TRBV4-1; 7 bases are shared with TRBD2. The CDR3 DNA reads TGCGCCAGCAGCCAAGGCGGCGGGAGTAAGAATGAGCAGTTCTTC. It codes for CASSQGGGSKNEQFF.